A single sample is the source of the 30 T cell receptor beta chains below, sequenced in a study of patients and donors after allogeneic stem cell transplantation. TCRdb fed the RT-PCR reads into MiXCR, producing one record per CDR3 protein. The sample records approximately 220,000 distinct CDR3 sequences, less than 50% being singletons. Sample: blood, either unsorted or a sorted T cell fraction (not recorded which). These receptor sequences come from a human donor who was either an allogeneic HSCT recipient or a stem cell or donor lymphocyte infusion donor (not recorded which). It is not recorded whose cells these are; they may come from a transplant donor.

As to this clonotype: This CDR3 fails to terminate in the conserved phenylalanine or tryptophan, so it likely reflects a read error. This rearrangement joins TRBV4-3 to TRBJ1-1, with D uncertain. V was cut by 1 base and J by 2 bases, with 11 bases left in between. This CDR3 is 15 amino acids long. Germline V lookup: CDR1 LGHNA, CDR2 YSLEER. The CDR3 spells CASSQVGRPNTEAFL. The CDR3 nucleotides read TGCGCCAGCAGCCAAGTTGGGCGGCCTAACACTGAAGCTTTCTTA.

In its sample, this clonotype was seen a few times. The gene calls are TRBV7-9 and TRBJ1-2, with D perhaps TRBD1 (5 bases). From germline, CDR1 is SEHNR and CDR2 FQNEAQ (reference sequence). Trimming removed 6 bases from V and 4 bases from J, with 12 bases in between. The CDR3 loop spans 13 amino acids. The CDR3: CASRPTAPYGYTF. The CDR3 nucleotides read TGTGCCAGCAGGCCGACAGCGCCCTATGGCTACACCTTC.

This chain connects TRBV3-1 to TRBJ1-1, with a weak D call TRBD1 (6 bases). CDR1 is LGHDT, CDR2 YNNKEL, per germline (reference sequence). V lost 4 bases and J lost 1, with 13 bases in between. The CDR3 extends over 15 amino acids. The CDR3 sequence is CASSLGGTQNTEAFF. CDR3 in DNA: TGTGCCAGCAGCCTGGGGGGGACACAGAACACTGAAGCTTTCTTT.

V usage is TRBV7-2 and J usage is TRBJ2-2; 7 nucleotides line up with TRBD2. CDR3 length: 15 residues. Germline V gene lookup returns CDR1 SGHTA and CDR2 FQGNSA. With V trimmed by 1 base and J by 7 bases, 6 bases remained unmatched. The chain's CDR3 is CASSLGSGAIGELFF. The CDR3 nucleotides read TGTGCCAGCAGCTTAGGGAGCGGGGCGATCGGGGAGCTGTTTTTT.

DNA of the CDR3: TGTGCCAGCAGCTTGGCCGGGGGACAAGGGGCCCAGTACTTC. Translating it yields CASSLAGGQGAQYF. The genes are TRBV5-6 and TRBJ2-5; perhaps D is TRBD1 or TRBD2 (6 bases each). Trimming left V 0 bases short and J 9 bases short, with 15 bases between. This CDR3 has 14 residues. Germline CDR1 reads SGHDT; CDR2 reads YYEEEE.

The CDR3, as DNA: TGTGCCAGCAGCGTACAGGGCACCTACGAGCAGTACTTC. Protein: CASSVQGTYEQYF. This chain uses TRBV9 with TRBJ2-7, with D possibly being TRBD1 (5 bases). Germline V gene lookup returns CDR1 SGDLS and CDR2 YYNGEE. Trimming removed 1 base from V and 2 bases from J, with 7 bases in between. The CDR3 spans 13 residues.

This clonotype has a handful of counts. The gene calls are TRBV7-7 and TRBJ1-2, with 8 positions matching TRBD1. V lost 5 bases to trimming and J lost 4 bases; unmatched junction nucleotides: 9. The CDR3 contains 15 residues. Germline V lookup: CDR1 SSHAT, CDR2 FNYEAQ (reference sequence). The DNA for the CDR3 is TGTGCCAGCAGCCCTGGACAGGGAGGTCCCTATGGCTACACCTTC. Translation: CASSPGQGGPYGYTF.

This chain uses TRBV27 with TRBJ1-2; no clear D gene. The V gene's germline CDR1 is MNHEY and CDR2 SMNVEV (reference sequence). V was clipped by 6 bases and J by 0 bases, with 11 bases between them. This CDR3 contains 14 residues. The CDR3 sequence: CASSPGSANYGYTF. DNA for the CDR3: TGTGCCAGCAGCCCGGGGTCAGCTAACTATGGCTACACCTTC.

The CDR3 here is CASSYQGQPQHF. The CDR3 DNA follows: TGTGCCAGCAGTTACCAGGGGCAGCCCCAGCATTTT. The chain links TRBV6-2 or TRBV6-3 to TRBJ1-5, with D possibly matching TRBD1 (6 bases). Germline-derived CDR1 and CDR2 are MNHEY and SVGEGT. The length of the CDR3 is 12 residues. V dropped 2 bases and J dropped 7 bases, with 6 bases sitting between them.

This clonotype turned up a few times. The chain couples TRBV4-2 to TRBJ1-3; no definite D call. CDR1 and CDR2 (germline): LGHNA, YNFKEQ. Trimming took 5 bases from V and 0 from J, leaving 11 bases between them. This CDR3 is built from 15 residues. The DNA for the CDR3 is TGTGCCAGCAGCTCACAGCCCGTCTCTGGAAACACCATATATTTT. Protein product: CASSSQPVSGNTIYF.

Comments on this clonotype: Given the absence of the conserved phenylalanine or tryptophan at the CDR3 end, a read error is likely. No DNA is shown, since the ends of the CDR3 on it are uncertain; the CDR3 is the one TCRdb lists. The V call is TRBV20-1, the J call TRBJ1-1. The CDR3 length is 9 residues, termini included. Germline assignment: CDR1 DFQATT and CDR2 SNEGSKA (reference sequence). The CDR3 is CSARGDFLT.

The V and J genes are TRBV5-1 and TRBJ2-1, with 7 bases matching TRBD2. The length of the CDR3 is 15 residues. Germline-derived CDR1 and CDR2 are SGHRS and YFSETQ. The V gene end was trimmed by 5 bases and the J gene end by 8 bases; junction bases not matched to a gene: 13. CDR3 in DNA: TGCGCCAGCAGTCCCGGGACTACCACCGGGGATGAGCAGTTCTTC. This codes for CASSPGTTTGDEQFF.

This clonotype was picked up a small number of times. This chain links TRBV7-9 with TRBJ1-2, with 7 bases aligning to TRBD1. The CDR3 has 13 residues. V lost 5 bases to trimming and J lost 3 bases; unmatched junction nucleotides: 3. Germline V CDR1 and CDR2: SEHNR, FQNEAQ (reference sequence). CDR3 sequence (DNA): TGTGCCAGCAGCGCTGGACAGGACTATGGCTACACCTTC. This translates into CASSAGQDYGYTF.

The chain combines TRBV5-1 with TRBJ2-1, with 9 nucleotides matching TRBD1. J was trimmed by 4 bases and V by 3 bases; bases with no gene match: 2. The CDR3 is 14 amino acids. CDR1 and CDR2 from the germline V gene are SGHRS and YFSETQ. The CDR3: CASSWGTGYNEQFF. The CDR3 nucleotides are TGCGCCAGCAGCTGGGGGACAGGGTACAATGAGCAGTTCTTC.

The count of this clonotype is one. In DNA, the CDR3 is TGTGCCACCAGCAGAGAGAGCGGGGTCACCGGGGAGCTGTTTTTT. Protein sequence: CATSRESGVTGELFF. V gene TRBV15 combines with J gene TRBJ2-2; 7 bases map to TRBD2. The CDR3 is 15 amino acids. J was trimmed by 4 bases and V by 0 bases; bases with no gene match: 2. Germline CDR1 is LNHNV and CDR2 is YYDKDF (reference sequence).

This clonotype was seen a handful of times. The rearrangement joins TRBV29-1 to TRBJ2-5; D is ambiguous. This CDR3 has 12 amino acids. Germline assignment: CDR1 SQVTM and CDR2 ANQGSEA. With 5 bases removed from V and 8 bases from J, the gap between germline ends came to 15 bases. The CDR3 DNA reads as TGCAGCGTTCCTGGACCATGGGGAACCCAGTACTTC. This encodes CSVPGPWGTQYF. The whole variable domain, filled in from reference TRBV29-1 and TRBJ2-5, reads SAVISQKPSRDICQRGTSLTIQCQVDSQVTMMFWYRQQPGQSLTLIATANQGSEATYESGFVIDKFPISRPNLTFSTLTVSNMSPEDSSIYLCSVPGPWGTQYFGPGTRLLVL.

CDR3 protein: CASSNATGTKAQYF. CDR3 in DNA: TGTGCCAGCAGCAACGCGACAGGGACGAAGGCCCAGTACTTC. The chain uses TRBV21-1 and TRBJ2-5; whether TRBD1, the table's D call, matches the DNA was not checked. TRBV21-1 is shown as a pseudogene. The CDR3 is made up of 14 amino acids.

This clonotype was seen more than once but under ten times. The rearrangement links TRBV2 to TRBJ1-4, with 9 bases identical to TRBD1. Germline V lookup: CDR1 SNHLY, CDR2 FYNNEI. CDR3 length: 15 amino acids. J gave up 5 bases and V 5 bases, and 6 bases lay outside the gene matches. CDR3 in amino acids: CASSQTGGGNEKLFF. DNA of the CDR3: TGTGCCAGCAGTCAGACAGGGGGTGGCAATGAAAAACTGTTTTTT.

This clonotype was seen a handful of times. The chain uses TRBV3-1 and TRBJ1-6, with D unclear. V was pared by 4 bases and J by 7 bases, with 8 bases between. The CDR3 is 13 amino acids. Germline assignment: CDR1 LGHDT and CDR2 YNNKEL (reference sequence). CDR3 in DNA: TGTGCCAGCAGCCCTTCCGAGAATTCACCCCTCCACTTT. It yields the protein CASSPSENSPLHF. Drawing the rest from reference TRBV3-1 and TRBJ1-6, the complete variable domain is DTAVSQTPKYLVTQMGNDKSIKCEQNLGHDTMYWYKQDSKKFLKIMFSYNNKELIINETVPNRFSPKSPDKAHLNLHINSLELGDSAVYFCASSPSENSPLHFGNGTRLTVT.

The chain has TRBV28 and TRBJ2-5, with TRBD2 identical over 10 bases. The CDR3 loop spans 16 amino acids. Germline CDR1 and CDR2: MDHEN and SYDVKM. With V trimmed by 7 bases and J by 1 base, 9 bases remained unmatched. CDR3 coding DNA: TGTGCCAGCACCCTCCCTTTAGCGGGGGGCCAAGAGACCCAGTACTTC. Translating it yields CASTLPLAGGQETQYF.

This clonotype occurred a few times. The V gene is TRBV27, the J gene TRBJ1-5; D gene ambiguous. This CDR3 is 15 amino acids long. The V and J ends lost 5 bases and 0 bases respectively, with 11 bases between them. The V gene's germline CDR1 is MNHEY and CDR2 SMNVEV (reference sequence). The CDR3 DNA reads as TGTGCCAGCAGTCCCACCGTTTATAGCAATCAGCCCCAGCATTTT. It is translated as CASSPTVYSNQPQHF.

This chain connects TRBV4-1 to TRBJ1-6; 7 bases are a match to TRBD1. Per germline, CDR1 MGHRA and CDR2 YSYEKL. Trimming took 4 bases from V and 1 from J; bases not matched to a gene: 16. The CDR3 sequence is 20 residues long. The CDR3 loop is CASSPMGQTTRWSYNSPLHF. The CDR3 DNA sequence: TGCGCCAGCAGCCCGATGGGACAGACTACCCGGTGGTCCTATAATTCACCCCTCCACTTT.

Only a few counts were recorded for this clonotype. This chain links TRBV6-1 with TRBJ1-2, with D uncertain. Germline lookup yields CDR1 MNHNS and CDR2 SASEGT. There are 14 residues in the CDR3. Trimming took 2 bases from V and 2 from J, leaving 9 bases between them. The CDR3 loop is CASSESRGNYGYTF. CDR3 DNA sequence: TGTGCCAGCAGTGAATCTCGGGGAAACTATGGCTACACCTTC.

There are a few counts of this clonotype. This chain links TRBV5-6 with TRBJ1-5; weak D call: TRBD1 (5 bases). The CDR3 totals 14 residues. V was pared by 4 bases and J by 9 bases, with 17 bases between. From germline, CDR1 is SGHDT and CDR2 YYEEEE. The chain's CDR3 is CASSHAQAPLPQHF. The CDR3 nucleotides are TGTGCCAGCAGCCACGCACAGGCACCCTTGCCCCAGCATTTT.

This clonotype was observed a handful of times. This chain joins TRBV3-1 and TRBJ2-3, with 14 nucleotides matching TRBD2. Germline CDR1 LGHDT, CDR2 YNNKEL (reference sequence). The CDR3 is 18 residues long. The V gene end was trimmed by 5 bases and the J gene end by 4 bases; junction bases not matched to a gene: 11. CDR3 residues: CASSFQTSGGASADTQYF. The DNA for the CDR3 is TGTGCCAGCAGCTTTCAGACTAGCGGGGGGGCCTCCGCAGATACGCAGTATTTT.

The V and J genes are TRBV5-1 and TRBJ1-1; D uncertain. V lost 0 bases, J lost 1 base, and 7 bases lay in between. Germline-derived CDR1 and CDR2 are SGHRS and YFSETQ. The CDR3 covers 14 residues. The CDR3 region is CASSLVVANTEAFF. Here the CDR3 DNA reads TGCGCCAGCAGCTTGGTGGTAGCGAACACTGAAGCTTTCTTT.

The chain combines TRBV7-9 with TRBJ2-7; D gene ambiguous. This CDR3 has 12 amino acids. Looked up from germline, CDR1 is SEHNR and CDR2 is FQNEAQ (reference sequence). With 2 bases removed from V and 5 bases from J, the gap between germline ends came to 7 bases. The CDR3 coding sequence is TGTGCCAGCAGCTTATCAGGAAACGAGCAGTACTTC. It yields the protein CASSLSGNEQYF.

CDR3 residues: CASSLDVSGGSDEQYF. The CDR3 nucleotides are TGTGCCAGCAGCCTCGACGTAAGCGGGGGGTCCGACGAGCAGTACTTC. V usage is TRBV3-1 and J usage is TRBJ2-7, with 9 bases lining up with TRBD2. V was clipped by 4 bases and J by 5 bases; unmatched bases: 12. The CDR3 is made up of 16 amino acids. The germline V gene has CDR1 LGHDT and CDR2 YNNKEL (reference sequence).

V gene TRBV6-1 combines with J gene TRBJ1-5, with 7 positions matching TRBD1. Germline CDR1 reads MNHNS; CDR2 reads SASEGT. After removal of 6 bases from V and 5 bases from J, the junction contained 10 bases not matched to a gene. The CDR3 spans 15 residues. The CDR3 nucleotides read TGTGCCAGCAGCTCACCTCGACAGGGTTATCAGCCCCAGCATTTT. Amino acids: CASSSPRQGYQPQHF.

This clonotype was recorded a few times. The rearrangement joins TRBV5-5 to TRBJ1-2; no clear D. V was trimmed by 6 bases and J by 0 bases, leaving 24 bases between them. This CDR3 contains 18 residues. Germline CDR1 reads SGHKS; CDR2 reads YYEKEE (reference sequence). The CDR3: CASILLGGERTSNYGYTF. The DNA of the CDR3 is TGTGCCAGCATCCTACTGGGCGGGGAAAGAACCTCTAACTATGGCTACACCTTC.